The rows below give T cell receptor beta chains drawn from one sample of a study of sequential checkpoint blockade in melanoma. TCRdb's table, derived via immunoSEQ multiplex PCR, lists solely in-frame clones and lacks some. The data hold fewer than 6,500 clones, with around a fifth observed a single time. Sequenced material: tumor tissue (inferred from file names), taken from a patient given nivolumab and ipilimumab in sequence. The source of these receptors is a human donor with melanoma. Both conserved end residues are part of each CDR3. The order of the fields is V gene, J gene, CDR3 protein.

TRBV19	TRBJ2-1	CASSIDRREQFF
TRBV15	TRBJ1-2	CATSGRDGYGYTF
TRBV14	TRBJ2-7	CASSQDLAGLGRQYF
TRBV28	TRBJ2-2	CASSWRTTNTGELFF
TRBV19	TRBJ1-5	CASSIPRGLVNQPQHF
TRBV28	TRBJ1-2	CASSLSRGYGYTF
TRBV30	TRBJ2-4	CALEGDSKNIQYF
TRBV11-3	TRBJ2-1	CASSLGRRGSSYNEQFF
TRBV18	TRBJ2-2	CASSPSTVGGELFF
TRBV11-3	TRBJ2-7	CASSLSFSTYEQYF
TRBV19	TRBJ2-1	CASSLVAGRVLNEQFF
TRBV11-3	TRBJ1-4	CASSLGWGPSTNEKLFF
TRBV6-8	TRBJ1-5	CASSHYGQPQHF
TRBV11-3	TRBJ1-6	CASSVSPGQSSYNSPLHF
TRBV18	TRBJ2-2	CASSPLAGGRTGELFF
TRBV5-1	TRBJ2-5	CASSLVAGGQETQYF
TRBV6-8	TRBJ2-2	CASSYSGLAVNTGELFF
TRBV1	TRBJ2-5	CASSQEEEETQYF
TRBV28	TRBJ1-5	CATRGGVTGQPQHF
TRBV29-1	TRBJ2-7	CSVVLARLHEQYF
TRBV19	TRBJ1-5	CASSIVRGGNQPQHF
TRBV19	TRBJ2-2	CASSPGTGLAGELFF
TRBV5-1	TRBJ2-2	CASSIRTSILITNTGELFF
TRBV28	TRBJ2-7	CASSPGQSYEQYF
TRBV28	TRBJ1-1	CASSYLQGRNTEAFF
TRBV16	TRBJ1-2	CASSQTGTGYGYTF
TRBV30	TRBJ1-1	CAWSVTGGYTEAFF
TRBV11-3	TRBJ2-1	CASRVAGGYNEQFF
TRBV18	TRBJ2-3	CASSRNRVHTDTQYF
TRBV25-1	TRBJ2-7	CASSDSRTGGGYEQYF
TRBV29-1	TRBJ1-4	CSIMGTDEKLFF
TRBV23-1	TRBJ1-3	CASSSFTGNTIYF
TRBV11-3	TRBJ2-7	CASSFWTGAAYEQYF
TRBV19	TRBJ1-2	CATRQEIYGYTF
TRBV6-8	TRBJ1-2	CAISANNYGYTF
TRBV9	TRBJ2-7	CASSGPPGYEQYF
TRBV6-8	TRBJ1-2	CASSFGQGTYINYGYTF
TRBV28	TRBJ2-1	CASSLTTGTSGGRWNNEQFF
TRBV5-1	TRBJ1-1	CASSLVGGRMNTEAFF
TRBV11-3	TRBJ2-5	CASSDGLGGETQYF
TRBV6-8	TRBJ2-7	CASSGWGARDEQYF
TRBV19	TRBJ1-1	CASSSWDRVKNTEAFF
TRBV7-1	TRBJ2-5	CASSPTGLQETQYF
TRBV29-1	TRBJ1-2	CSVQTGSYGYTF
TRBV29-1	TRBJ2-3	CSVVGQDTDTQYF
TRBV5-1	TRBJ2-5	CASSPQPDRETETQYF
TRBV6-1	TRBJ1-5	CASSEVGRAFRVGNQPQHF
TRBV11-3	TRBJ1-1	CASSVPQGSGTEAFF
TRBV11-3	TRBJ1-6	CASSVRRGQSSYNSPLHF
TRBV11-3	TRBJ1-6	CASSTGDRGALDSPLHF
TRBV30	TRBJ1-6	CAWSVPTGAMYSPLHF
TRBV11-3	TRBJ1-1	CASSQANGAQGAWNTEAFF
TRBV7-2	TRBJ1-1	CASSPDSPTEAFF